This T cell receptor (beta chain) was captured by sequencing in a study of graft-versus-host responses after intestinal transplantation. In the study overall: Transplant types were multivisceral, liver-intestinal, or isolated intestinal. Recipients were all induced with anti-thymocyte globulin, then given tacrolimus and steroids for around three years.

The CDR3 runs to 14 residues. Germline CDR1 SNHLY, CDR2 FYNNEI. Deletions cut 3 bases from V and 4 bases from J, with 12 bases between. Broader study findings: GvH clones turned up in recipient marrow; some had shown up first in ileum or blood. Declining HvG levels early post-transplant were linked to peak circulating GvH clone levels.

This table comes from immunoSEQ multiplex PCR, and its TCRdb copy is limited to in-frame clones, with some not included. The sample lists some 120,000 clones, 90% to 95% occurring once. For this clone: Antigen: not known.

Sample: unstimulated CD4+ T cells sorted from spleen or lymph node cells, taken before intestinal transplant. The chain carries TRBV2 and TRBJ1-2; possibly TRBD1 for D (6 bases). The sequence was obtained from a human donor who received an intestinal transplant. In nucleotides, the CDR3 is TGTGCCAGCAGTGACGTTAGGACAGCCTATGGCTACACCTTC. This codes for CASSDVRTAYGYTF.